This T cell receptor beta chain appears in the sequencing data of a study of cytomegalovirus exposure and HLA in healthy donors. Study results and caveats: TCR beta sequences reportedly predicted most subjects' HLA-A and HLA-B alleles accurately. Whilst most TCR sequences proved rare, a subset of public TCRs occurred across many donors. Data from an earlier analysis indicated that most TCR beta V segments were productive either about 90% or about 30% of the time.

CDR1 is MDHEN and CDR2 is SYDVKM in the germline V gene. This CDR3 is 16 amino acids long. Trimming stripped 7 bases from V and 9 bases from J, with 27 bases between. This clone is a singleton in its sample. The antigen is unknown. The PCR employed 60 Vbeta primers together with 13 Jbeta primers. This table comes from immunoSEQ multiplex PCR, and its TCRdb copy is limited to in-frame clones, with some not included. Of 110,000 to 150,000 clones listed, 75% are singletons. V is TRBV28 and J is TRBJ2-5; TRBD2 might be the D (7 bases). Sequencing was done on a sample of PBMCs. This TCR came from a man aged 30-40 years in good health and CMV-seronegative. This CDR3 reads CASMRSGTPKGGAQYF. CDR3 DNA sequence: TGTGCCAGCATGAGGAGTGGGACGCCCAAAGGGGGGGCCCAGTACTTC.